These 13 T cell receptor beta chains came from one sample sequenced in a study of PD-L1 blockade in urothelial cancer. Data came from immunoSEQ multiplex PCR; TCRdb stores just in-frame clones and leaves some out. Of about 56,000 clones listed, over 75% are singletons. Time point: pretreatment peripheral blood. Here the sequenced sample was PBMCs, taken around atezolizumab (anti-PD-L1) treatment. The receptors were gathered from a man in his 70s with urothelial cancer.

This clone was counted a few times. The CDR3 here is CASSQDGDRATNEKLFF. As DNA, the CDR3 is TGCGCCAGCAGCCAAGATGGGGACAGAGCAACTAATGAAAAACTGTTTTTT. V is TRBV4-1 and J is TRBJ1-4, with TRBD1 matching 7 bases. This CDR3 has 17 residues. Germline V gene lookup returns CDR1 MGHRA and CDR2 YSYEKL. Trimming took 0 bases from V and 0 from J; bases not matched to a gene: 4.

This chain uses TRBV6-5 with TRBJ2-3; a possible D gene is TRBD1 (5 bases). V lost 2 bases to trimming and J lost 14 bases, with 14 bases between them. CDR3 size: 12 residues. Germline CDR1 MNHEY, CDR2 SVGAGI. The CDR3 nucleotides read TGTGCCAGCAGTTACGGAAGGGGATACGCGTATTTT. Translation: CASSYGRGYAYF.

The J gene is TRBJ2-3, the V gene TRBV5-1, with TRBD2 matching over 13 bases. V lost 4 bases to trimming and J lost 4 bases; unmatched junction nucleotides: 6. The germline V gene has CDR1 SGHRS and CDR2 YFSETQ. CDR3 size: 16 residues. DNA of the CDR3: TGCGCCAGCAGCGCCGGGACTAGCGGGATTTCAGATACGCAGTATTTT. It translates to CASSAGTSGISDTQYF.

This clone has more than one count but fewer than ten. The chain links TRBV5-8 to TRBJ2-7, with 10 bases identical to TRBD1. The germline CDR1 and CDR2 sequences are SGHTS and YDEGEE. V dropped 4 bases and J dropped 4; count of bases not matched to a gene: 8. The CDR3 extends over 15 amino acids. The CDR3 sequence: CASSPWTGGAYEQYF. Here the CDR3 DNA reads TGTGCCAGCAGCCCGTGGACAGGGGGTGCTTACGAGCAGTACTTC.

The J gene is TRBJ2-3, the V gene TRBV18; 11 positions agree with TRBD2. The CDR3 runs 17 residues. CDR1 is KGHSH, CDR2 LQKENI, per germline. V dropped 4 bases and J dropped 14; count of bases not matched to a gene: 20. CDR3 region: CASSRLAGRVVDRYAYF. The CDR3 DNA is TGTGCCAGCTCACGACTAGCGGGAAGGGTTGTGGACAGATACGCGTATTTT.

Written as DNA, the CDR3 is TGTGCCAGCTCAAGGGGGCAAGGGTGGCACACCGGGGAGCTGTTTTTT. Protein sequence: CASSRGQGWHTGELFF. The chain employs TRBV7-8 and TRBJ2-2; 7 bases match TRBD1. Per germline, CDR1 SGHVS and CDR2 FQNEAQ. This CDR3 has 16 residues. Trimming at V came to 8 bases and at J to 3 bases, leaving 12 bases not matched to a gene.

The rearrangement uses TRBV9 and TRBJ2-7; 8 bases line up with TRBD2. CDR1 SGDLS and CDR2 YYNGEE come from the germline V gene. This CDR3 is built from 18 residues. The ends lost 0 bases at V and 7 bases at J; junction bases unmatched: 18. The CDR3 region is CASSVDPLPGGPGFEQYF. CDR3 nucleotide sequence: TGTGCCAGCAGCGTAGACCCCCTCCCGGGAGGGCCTGGGTTTGAGCAGTACTTC.

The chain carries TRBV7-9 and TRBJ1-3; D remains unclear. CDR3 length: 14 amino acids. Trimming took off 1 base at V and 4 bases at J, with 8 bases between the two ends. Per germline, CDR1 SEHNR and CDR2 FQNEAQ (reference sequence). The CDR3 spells CASSLDSGGNTIYF. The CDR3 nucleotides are TGTGCCAGCAGCTTAGACTCGGGAGGAAACACCATATATTTT.

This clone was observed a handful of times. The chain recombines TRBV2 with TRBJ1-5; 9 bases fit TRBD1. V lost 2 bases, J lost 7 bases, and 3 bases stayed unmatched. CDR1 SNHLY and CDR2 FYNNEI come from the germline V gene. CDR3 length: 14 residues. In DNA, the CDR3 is TGTGCCAGCAGTGAACGACAGGGGGTACAGCCCCAGCATTTT. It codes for CASSERQGVQPQHF.

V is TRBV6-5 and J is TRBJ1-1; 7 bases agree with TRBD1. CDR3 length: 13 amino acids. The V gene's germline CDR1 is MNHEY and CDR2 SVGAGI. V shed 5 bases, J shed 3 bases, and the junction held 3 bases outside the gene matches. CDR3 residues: CASSDREHTEAFF. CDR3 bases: TGTGCCAGCAGTGACAGGGAACACACTGAAGCTTTCTTT.

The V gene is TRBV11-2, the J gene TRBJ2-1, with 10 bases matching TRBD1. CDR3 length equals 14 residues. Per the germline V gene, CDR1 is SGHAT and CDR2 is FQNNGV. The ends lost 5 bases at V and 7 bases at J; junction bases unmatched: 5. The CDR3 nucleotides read TGTGCCAGCAGCGGAGGACAGGGGGGGAATGAGCAGTTCTTC. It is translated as CASSGGQGGNEQFF.

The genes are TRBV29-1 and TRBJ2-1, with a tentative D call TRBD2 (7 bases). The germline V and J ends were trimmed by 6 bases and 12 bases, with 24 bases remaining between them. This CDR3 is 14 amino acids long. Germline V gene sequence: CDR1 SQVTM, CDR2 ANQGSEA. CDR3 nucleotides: TGCAGCGTCCTGGGGGCTAGCGGAACCTCTGGGCAGTTCTTC. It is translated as CSVLGASGTSGQFF.

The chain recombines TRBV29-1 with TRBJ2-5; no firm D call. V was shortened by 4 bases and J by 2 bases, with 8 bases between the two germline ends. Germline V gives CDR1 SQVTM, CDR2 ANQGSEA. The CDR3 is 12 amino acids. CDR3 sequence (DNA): TGCAGCGTTGTGGGCGAGCAAGAGACCCAGTACTTC. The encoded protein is CSVVGEQETQYF.